Presented here are 24 T cell receptor beta chains from one specimen sequenced in a study of T cells in Graves' hyperthyroidism and ophthalmopathy. Amplified regions were TCR beta CDR3 sequences from RNA transcripts. The HTBI set primed first-round TCR CDR3 RT-PCR. TCRdb reprocessed the multiplex PCR reads via MiXCR and lists one record per CDR3 protein. The sample yields over 400,000 distinct CDR3 sequences, about 20% seen once. The sample taken for sequencing was blood. These receptors were obtained from an older woman with Graves' ophthalmopathy.

The rearrangement links TRBV7-8 to TRBJ2-3; D is possibly TRBD2 (7 bases). Looked up from germline, CDR1 is SGHVS and CDR2 is FQNEAQ. Trimming shortened V by 0 bases and J by 6 bases, and 16 bases separated the two germline ends. CDR3 size: 16 residues. DNA for the CDR3: TGTGCCAGCAGCTTAGCGAGTCGGGGGGCGGTGGATACGCAGTATTTT. Amino acid sequence: CASSLASRGAVDTQYF.

This clonotype has a handful of counts. The J gene is TRBJ2-2, the V gene TRBV29-1; TRBD2 aligns across 9 bases. V trimming: 4 bases; J trimming: 3 bases; junction bases outside the gene matches: 6. This CDR3 region has 15 residues. CDR1 and CDR2 (germline): SQVTM, ANQGSEA. CDR3 DNA sequence: TGCAGCGTTGTTAGCGGGAGCATTTACACCGGGGAGCTGTTTTTT. Translation gives CSVVSGSIYTGELFF.

This clonotype was recorded at least ten times. V and J are TRBV27 and TRBJ2-1; D gene unclear. V lost 8 bases, J lost 8 bases, and 16 bases lay in between. The germline V gene has CDR1 MNHEY and CDR2 SMNVEV (reference sequence). The CDR3 runs 13 residues. The CDR3 spells CASPIRRSDEQFF. The CDR3 DNA follows: TGTGCCAGCCCCATAAGGAGATCGGATGAGCAGTTCTTC.

The CDR3 sequence: CASTSQGSEAFF. CDR3 nucleotides: TGTGCCAGCACCTCACAGGGATCTGAAGCTTTCTTT. The chain has TRBV2 and TRBJ1-1; the D gene is possibly TRBD1 (6 bases). The CDR3 is made up of 12 amino acids. V lost 7 bases to trimming and J lost 6 bases, with 12 bases between them. Germline CDR1 reads SNHLY; CDR2 reads FYNNEI.

V is TRBV9 and J is TRBJ2-3; D is possibly TRBD1 (6 bases). CDR1 and CDR2 from the germline V gene are SGDLS and YYNGEE. The CDR3 is 15 amino acids. V gave up 3 bases and J gave up 2 bases, with 13 bases separating them. The CDR3, as DNA: TGTGCCAGCAGCGCTCCGGACAGAGCCACAGATACGCAGTATTTT. Amino acids: CASSAPDRATDTQYF.

For the CDR3, the DNA is TGTGCCAGCAGTTCCGGGACTAGCGGGCGCAGTTACGAGCAGTACTTC. Translation: CASSSGTSGRSYEQYF. The V and J genes are TRBV12-3 or TRBV12-4 and TRBJ2-7, with 12 bases aligning to TRBD2. The CDR3 loop spans 16 amino acids. The junction had 8 bases not matched to a gene; V was cut back by 4 bases and J by 4 bases.

This clonotype was seen repeatedly, ten times or more. Mismatch with germline at one junction end may stem from a read error. The V call is TRBV7-7, the J call TRBJ2-7; 8 bases agree with TRBD1. Per germline, CDR1 SSHAT and CDR2 FNYEAQ (reference sequence). This CDR3 comprises 14 residues. CDR3 in amino acids: CASSKQQGVYEQYF. CDR3 coding DNA: TGTGCTAGCAGCAAACAACAGGGGGTGTACGAGCAGTACTTC.

V gene TRBV20-1 combines with J gene TRBJ2-1; 7 bases agree with TRBD2. This CDR3 is 14 amino acids long. V shed 3 bases, J shed 7 bases, and the junction held 9 bases outside the gene matches. The germline gives CDR1 DFQATT, CDR2 SNEGSKA (reference sequence). In DNA, the CDR3 is TGCAGTGCTAGGGGGCGGGAGTCTGTGAATGAGCAGTTCTTC. Translation: CSARGRESVNEQFF.

This chain joins TRBV14 and TRBJ2-2, with 11 bases fitting TRBD2. The CDR3 runs to 15 residues. Germline CDR1 SGHDN, CDR2 FVKESK. V dropped 4 bases and J dropped 7; count of bases not matched to a gene: 5. DNA of the CDR3: TGTGCCAGCAGCCTGCTAGCGGGGGGCCGCGGGGAGCTGTTTTTT. This codes for CASSLLAGGRGELFF.

This chain joins TRBV5-5 and TRBJ2-3; 7 nucleotides align to TRBD2. J gave up 8 bases and V 3 bases, and 12 bases lay outside the gene matches. Germline loops: CDR1 SGHKS, CDR2 YYEKEE (reference sequence). The CDR3 totals 15 residues. The chain's CDR3 is CASSWEGRVSGTQYF. The CDR3 coding sequence is TGTGCCAGCAGCTGGGAGGGCCGGGTATCAGGTACGCAGTATTTT.

The chain combines TRBV3-2 with TRBJ1-5; the table's D call TRBD1 went unverified against the DNA. TRBV3-2 is designated a pseudogene. The CDR3 sequence is 18 residues long. The CDR3 DNA reads as TGTGCCAGCAGCCCGCCGGGACAGTCTACTTATAGCAATCAGCCCCAGCATTTT. Its translation is CASSPPGQSTYSNQPQHF.

Note on this clonotype: A far larger clone is one base from this, pointing to a likely read error. V gene TRBV7-2 combines with J gene TRBJ2-1; a possible D gene is TRBD2 (6 bases). Germline V CDR1 and CDR2: SGHTA, FQGNSA. The CDR3 sequence is 15 residues long. CDR3 in DNA: TGTGCCAGCGGCTTAGTCGGGAGCTCCTACAATGAGCAGTTCTTC. This codes for CASGLVGSSYNEQFF.

This clonotype occurred many times. The genes are TRBV7-8 and TRBJ1-5, with a weak D call TRBD1 (5 bases). The CDR3 extends over 14 amino acids. V lost 3 bases and J lost 9, with 15 bases in between. CDR1 is SGHVS, CDR2 FQNEAQ, per germline. CDR3 sequence reads: CASSLGQGFLPQHF. The CDR3 DNA follows: TGTGCCAGCAGCTTGGGTCAGGGCTTTTTGCCCCAGCATTTT. The variable domain in full, with the rest retrieved from reference TRBV7-8 and TRBJ1-5, is GAGVSQSPRYKVAKRGQDVALRCDPISGHVSLFWYQQALGQGPEFLTYFQNEAQLDKSGLPSDRFFAERPEGSVSTLKIQRTQQEDSAVYLCASSLGQGFLPQHFGDGTRLSIL.

This clonotype was picked up a small number of times. The chain uses TRBV20-1 and TRBJ1-1, with TRBD1 as a possible D gene (5 bases). CDR1 and CDR2 (germline): DFQATT, SNEGSKA (reference sequence). The CDR3 has 15 amino acids. Trimming stripped 3 bases from V and 1 base from J, with 15 bases between. This CDR3 is CSARGRGTENTEAFF. CDR3 DNA sequence: TGCAGTGCTAGGGGTCGTGGGACCGAGAACACTGAAGCTTTCTTT.

Turning to this clonotype: The junction departs from germline at one end; a sequencing error may be responsible. The genes are TRBV12-3 or TRBV12-4 and TRBJ1-6, with a weak D call TRBD1 (5 bases). CDR3 size: 13 residues. The CDR3 nucleotides read TGTGCCAGCAGTTTAGCGCGGGGGTCACCCCTCCGCTTT. Its protein is CASSLARGSPLRF.

CDR3 nucleotides: TGTGCCAGCAGTGCGGACAGGGCAGATACGCAGTATTTT. This sequence encodes CASSADRADTQYF. The chain employs TRBV12-3 or TRBV12-4 and TRBJ2-3; TRBD1 agrees at 8 bases. J gave up 4 bases and V 5 bases, and 2 bases lay outside the gene matches. There are 13 residues in the CDR3.

This clonotype was observed a few times. The rearrangement joins TRBV4-1 to TRBJ2-7; a possible D gene is TRBD1 (6 bases). Germline CDR1 and CDR2: MGHRA and YSYEKL. The V and J ends lost 2 bases and 5 bases respectively, with 13 bases between them. The CDR3 runs to 14 residues. CDR3 bases: TGCGCCAGCAGCCAATGGCAGGGGATGAACGAGCAGTACTTC. Residues: CASSQWQGMNEQYF.

This clonotype was counted a few times. The chain couples TRBV7-9 to TRBJ2-1; 10 positions match TRBD2. Trimming cost V 5 bases and J 5 bases; bases outside gene matches: 6. The CDR3 consists of 15 residues. Germline CDR1 reads SEHNR; CDR2 reads FQNEAQ (reference sequence). CDR3 bases: TGTGCCAGCAGCACCCTAGCGGGGGTAGACAATGAGCAGTTCTTC. Translation gives CASSTLAGVDNEQFF.

This clonotype has a handful of counts. The chain has TRBV30 and TRBJ2-2, with a possible D match to TRBD1 (7 bases). Looked up from germline, CDR1 is GTSNPN and CDR2 is SVGIG (reference sequence). The V end lost 2 bases, the J end lost 5 bases, and 18 bases lay between the germline ends. CDR3 length equals 16 residues. The CDR3 sequence is CAWSHQGGGKTGELFF. CDR3 DNA: TGTGCCTGGAGTCATCAGGGGGGAGGAAAGACCGGGGAGCTGTTTTTT. The complete variable domain, with remaining parts taken from reference TRBV30 and TRBJ2-2, reads SQTIHQWPATLVQPVGSPLSLECTVEGTSNPNLYWYRQAAGRGLQLLFYSVGIGQISSEVPQNLSASRPQDRQFILSSKKLLLSDSGFYLCAWSHQGGGKTGELFFGEGSRLTVL.

This clonotype was found many times. The chain combines TRBV11-2 with TRBJ1-5; no clear D gene. Trimming took 1 base from V and 9 from J, leaving 4 bases between them. Germline CDR1 reads SGHAT; CDR2 reads FQNNGV. The CDR3 sequence is 11 residues long. Here the CDR3 DNA reads TGTGCCAGCAGCTTAGGGCGGCCCCAGCATTTT. Its translation: CASSLGRPQHF.

This clonotype was recorded at least ten times. CDR3 region: CATSLGPYYGYTF. The CDR3 bases are TGTGCCACCAGTCTAGGACCTTACTATGGCTACACCTTC. The rearrangement links TRBV24-1 to TRBJ1-2; D gene unclear. This CDR3 region has 13 residues. V was shortened by 6 bases and J by 3 bases, with 10 bases between the two germline ends. Germline V gives CDR1 KGHDR, CDR2 SFDVKD.

This clonotype was observed once. A read error may be the cause here, since a much bigger clone is one base away. The chain joins TRBV28 to TRBJ2-1; D is uncertain. The closer fit of TRBJ2-7 to the DNA end suggests the J call may be wrong. Per germline, CDR1 MDHEN and CDR2 SYDVKM. This CDR3 region has 13 residues. The CDR3 DNA follows: TGTGCCAGCAGCCCCCGCTCCTACAATGAGCAGTACTTC. Protein product: CASSPRSYNEQYF.

The gene calls are TRBV12-3 or TRBV12-4 and TRBJ1-6; 9 positions match TRBD1. This CDR3 has 14 residues. With V trimmed by 6 bases and J by 9 bases, 6 bases remained unmatched. The CDR3 region has the DNA TGTGCCAGCAGGCCGGGACAGGGAAGTTCACCCCTCCACTTT. It codes for CASRPGQGSSPLHF.

In its sample, this clonotype was seen a few times. The chain is built from TRBV10-2 and TRBJ2-3; 10 nucleotides align to TRBD1. V gave up 4 bases and J gave up 1 base; unmatched junction bases: 5. This CDR3 spans 16 amino acids. Germline lookup yields CDR1 WSHSY and CDR2 SAAADI. Here the CDR3 DNA reads TGCGCCAGCAGTGCGCGGGACAGGGGAGGCACAGATACGCAGTATTTT. Translation: CASSARDRGGTDTQYF.